This passage covers 20 T cell receptor beta chains from one sample sequenced in a study of blood T cell repertoires in COVID-19. TCRdb keeps only in-frame clones here, not all; method: immunoSEQ multiplex PCR. The sample lists 290,000 or so clones; roughly nine tenths were seen once. Material: peripheral blood. Source of these receptors: a woman in her thirties with COVID-19, enrolled during active disease.

The CDR3 region is CASSGIRQAAYGYTF. Here the CDR3 DNA reads TGTGCCAGCAGCGGAATTCGACAGGCGGCCTATGGCTACACCTTC. J is TRBJ1-2 and V is TRBV11-2; TRBD1 might be the D (6 bases). Trimming shortened V by 5 bases and J by 4 bases, and 17 bases separated the two germline ends. CDR1 and CDR2 (germline): SGHAT, FQNNGV. This CDR3 spans 15 amino acids.

V and J are TRBV7-9 and TRBJ2-3; no definite D call. Looked up from germline, CDR1 is SEHNR and CDR2 is FQNEAQ (reference sequence). V was pared by 5 bases and J by 8 bases, with 11 bases between. This CDR3 region has 12 residues. Here the CDR3 DNA reads TGTGCCAGCAGCCCCAGTTGGTCTACGCAGTATTTT. Protein product: CASSPSWSTQYF.

The chain recombines TRBV19 with TRBJ2-3; 12 positions agree with TRBD1. The CDR3 has 14 amino acids. Germline trimming cut 6 bases from V and 6 bases from J; bases unmatched to any gene: 4. The germline CDR1 and CDR2 sequences are LNHDA and SQIVND (reference sequence). The chain's CDR3 is CASSTGTGGDTQYF. The CDR3 DNA reads TGTGCCAGTAGCACCGGGACAGGGGGCGATACGCAGTATTTT.

In its sample, this clone was seen once. V is TRBV6-5 and J is TRBJ2-7, with 12 bases lining up with TRBD2. Unmatched junction bases numbered 7, after V lost 5 bases and J lost 5 bases. The CDR3 has 15 amino acids. Germline V gene sequence: CDR1 MNHEY, CDR2 SVGAGI. CDR3 in DNA: TGTGCCAGCAGTCTACTAGCGGGAGGCAGGGACGAGCAGTACTTC. This translates into CASSLLAGGRDEQYF.

The rearrangement joins TRBV29-1 to TRBJ2-5; 8 bases line up with TRBD1. The CDR3 spans 14 residues. The germline V gene has CDR1 SQVTM and CDR2 ANQGSEA. The J segment lost 9 bases and the V segment lost 7 bases, leaving 16 bases of the junction unmatched. The CDR3 nucleotides are TGCAGCGCTCGAGGACAGGGTCTAAAGGGGGCCCAGTACTTC. Translated: CSARGQGLKGAQYF.

The chain carries TRBV5-6 and TRBJ1-4; the match to TRBD1 covers 7 bases. Germline CDR1 reads SGHDT; CDR2 reads YYEEEE. There are 15 residues in the CDR3. Trimming cost V 4 bases and J 4 bases; bases outside gene matches: 7. This CDR3 is CASSATGALNEKLFF. The CDR3 region has the DNA TGTGCCAGCAGCGCCACAGGGGCCCTTAATGAAAAACTGTTTTTT.

The V and J genes are TRBV5-4 and TRBJ1-6; 8 bases align to TRBD1. This CDR3 is 16 amino acids long. The V segment lost 2 bases and the J segment 7 bases; nucleotides outside the gene matches: 8. Germline-derived CDR1 and CDR2 are SGHNT and YYREEE (reference sequence). The CDR3 DNA is TGTGCCAGCAGCTTCGGACAGGGTATTAGGAATTCACCCCTCCACTTT. This gives the protein CASSFGQGIRNSPLHF.

This CDR3 is CASSPRGQWRGYTF. The CDR3 nucleotides read TGTGCCAGCAGCCCTAGGGGTCAATGGAGAGGCTACACCTTC. The J gene is TRBJ1-2, the V gene TRBV11-2; maybe TRBD1 (5 bases). Between the trimmed V and J ends, which lost 5 bases and 8 bases, there was a span of 18 bases. CDR1 SGHAT and CDR2 FQNNGV come from the germline V gene. The CDR3 is 14 residues long.

This chain joins TRBV5-1 and TRBJ1-1; a weak D match, TRBD1 (5 bases). Between the trimmed V and J ends, which lost 4 bases and 4 bases, there was a span of 17 bases. From germline, CDR1 is SGHRS and CDR2 YFSETQ. The CDR3 covers 15 residues. CDR3 residues: CASSPTGSEGTEAFF. DNA for the CDR3: TGCGCCAGCAGCCCAACAGGTTCGGAGGGCACTGAAGCTTTCTTT.

This sequence joins TRBV9 and TRBJ2-7, with TRBD2 matching 11 bases. The V gene's germline CDR1 is SGDLS and CDR2 YYNGEE. The junction had 6 bases not matched to a gene; V was cut back by 4 bases and J by 3 bases. The CDR3 runs to 15 residues. In DNA form, the CDR3 reads TGTGCCAGCAGCCCCAGGCTAGCGGGAGGCTACGAGCAGTACTTC. It codes for CASSPRLAGGYEQYF.

The chain uses TRBV9 and TRBJ1-2; D gene unclear. Looked up from germline, CDR1 is SGDLS and CDR2 is YYNGEE. V lost 0 bases, J lost 2 bases, and 8 bases lay in between. There are 14 residues in the CDR3. CDR3 sequence (DNA): TGTGCCAGCAGCGTAGGAGGTCAGAACTATGGCTACACCTTC. Translated: CASSVGGQNYGYTF.

The genes are TRBV9 and TRBJ1-1; D gene unclear. Trimming removed 0 bases from V and 11 bases from J, with 14 bases in between. This CDR3 region has 13 residues. CDR1 is SGDLS, CDR2 YYNGEE, per germline. CDR3 loop: CASSVAAGSEAFF. Written as DNA, the CDR3 is TGTGCCAGCAGCGTAGCTGCCGGGTCGGAGGCTTTCTTT.

The chain employs TRBV27 and TRBJ1-3; D remains ambiguous. Looked up from germline, CDR1 is MNHEY and CDR2 is SMNVEV (reference sequence). V dropped 6 bases and J dropped 4 bases, with 13 bases sitting between them. This CDR3 contains 14 residues. The CDR3 DNA reads as TGTGCCAGCAGGGCCCTTGGTCCCGGAAACACCATATATTTT. This codes for CASRALGPGNTIYF.

This chain connects TRBV29-1 to TRBJ2-3; TRBD2 agrees at 10 bases. This CDR3 comprises 13 residues. V shed 5 bases and J 4 bases; nucleotides not matched to a gene: 3. Germline V gene lookup returns CDR1 SQVTM and CDR2 ANQGSEA. The CDR3 coding sequence is TGCAGCGTTAGCGGGAGGGTCTCAGATACGCAGTATTTT. This sequence encodes CSVSGRVSDTQYF.

This chain connects TRBV21-1 to TRBJ2-1; the DNA was not compared with TRBD1, the D call given in the table. TRBV21-1 is a listed pseudogene. The CDR3 sequence is 18 residues long. The DNA for the CDR3 is TGTGCCAGCAGCAAAGCGGACGGACAGGGCCTCAGGACCCCAAAGCAGTTCTTC. Translating gives CASSKADGQGLRTPKQFF.

The V call is TRBV25-1, the J call TRBJ1-1, with a tentative D call TRBD1 (6 bases). V was cut by 6 bases and J by 6 bases, with 14 bases left in between. Germline V CDR1 and CDR2: MGHDK, SYGVNS. The CDR3 loop spans 13 amino acids. The CDR3 is CASRTYRTAEAFF. DNA of the CDR3: TGTGCCAGCAGAACCTATAGGACAGCTGAAGCTTTCTTT. Variable domain in full (rest from reference TRBV25-1 and TRBJ1-1): EADIYQTPRYLVIGTGKKITLECSQTMGHDKMYWYQQDPGMELHLIHYSYGVNSTEKGDLSSESTVSRIRTEHFPLTLESARPSHTSQYLCASRTYRTAEAFFGQGTRLTVV.

This chain links TRBV18 with TRBJ2-6; a weak D match, TRBD1 (5 bases). Germline lookup yields CDR1 KGHSH and CDR2 LQKENI. V lost 1 base to trimming and J lost 0 bases, with 13 bases between them. The CDR3 totals 18 residues. This CDR3 is CASSPQRQLSSGANVLTF. CDR3 DNA: TGTGCCAGCTCACCACAGAGACAGCTAAGCTCTGGGGCCAACGTCCTGACTTTC.

The chain is built from TRBV3-1 (or the pseudogene TRBV3-2) and TRBJ1-1, with 7 bases that match TRBD1. The germline V gene encodes CDR1 LGHDT and CDR2 YNNKEL (reference sequence). V shed 4 bases, J shed 5 bases, and the junction held 4 bases outside the gene matches. This CDR3 is built from 13 residues. CDR3 nucleotide sequence: TGTGCCAGCAGCCCGACAGGGTCTACTGAAGCTTTCTTT. Its protein product is CASSPTGSTEAFF.

Written as DNA, the CDR3 is TGTGCCAGCAGTCCAATGAACACTGAAGCTTTCTTT. As protein: CASSPMNTEAFF. This chain uses TRBV3-1 (or the pseudogene TRBV3-2) with TRBJ1-1; D unresolved. V lost 6 bases to trimming and J lost 0 bases, with 5 bases between them. CDR3 length: 12 residues. Germline CDR1 is LGHDT and CDR2 is YNNKEL (reference sequence).

The chain is built from TRBV18 and TRBJ1-1; D ambiguous. The CDR3 spans 15 residues. The V gene lost 0 bases and the J gene lost 0 bases, with 8 bases spanning the gap. From germline, CDR1 is KGHSH and CDR2 LQKENI. The CDR3, as DNA: TGTGCCAGCTCACCACCCACCGGGTTGAACACTGAAGCTTTCTTT. It codes for CASSPPTGLNTEAFF.